The 27 T cell receptor beta chains below come from one sample, sequenced in a study of cytomegalovirus exposure and HLA in healthy donors. Researchers ran the PCR with 60 Vbeta and 13 Jbeta primers. Sequencing was performed with immunoSEQ multiplex PCR; in TCRdb, only in-frame clones are kept and a portion is missing. This sample has under 150,000 clones; 60% to 85% occur once, and the top ten carry approximately 1.8%. The sequencing input was PBMCs. The source is a woman aged 35 to 49 in good health and CMV-seronegative.

V gene TRBV15 combines with J gene TRBJ2-1, with a possible D match to TRBD2 (6 bases). There are 12 residues in the CDR3. The V gene lost 5 bases and the J gene lost 14 bases, with 16 bases spanning the gap. Per the germline V gene, CDR1 is LNHNV and CDR2 is YYDKDF (reference sequence). Written as DNA, the CDR3 is TGTGCCACCAGCTCCTCCTCGGGGGAAAAGTTCTTC. It is translated as CATSSSSGEKFF.

The CDR3 nucleotides are TGTGCCAGCAGCTTAATCGAGTTCCTTCCCCACTATAATTCACCCCTCCACTTT. Protein: CASSLIEFLPHYNSPLHF. The chain couples TRBV7-3 to TRBJ1-6; D unclear. Germline assignment: CDR1 SGHTA and CDR2 FQGTGA. The V end lost 1 base, the J end lost 3 bases, and 16 bases lay between the germline ends. The CDR3 runs 18 residues.

This chain uses TRBV7-9 with TRBJ2-5; 8 nucleotides line up with TRBD1. This CDR3 region has 13 residues. With V trimmed by 5 bases and J by 5 bases, 4 bases remained unmatched. Germline loops: CDR1 SEHNR, CDR2 FQNEAQ (reference sequence). The CDR3 bases are TGTGCCAGCAGCACTAACAGGGGGGAGACCCAGTACTTC. Translating gives CASSTNRGETQYF.

The rearrangement links TRBV5-6 to TRBJ2-1; D is possibly TRBD2 (6 bases). Per the germline V gene, CDR1 is SGHDT and CDR2 is YYEEEE. The CDR3 is made up of 15 amino acids. V was trimmed by 0 bases and J by 6 bases, leaving 13 bases between them. The CDR3 is CASSLAGAAGNEQFF. CDR3 DNA sequence: TGTGCCAGCAGCTTGGCCGGGGCAGCGGGCAATGAGCAGTTCTTC. Variable domain in full (rest from reference TRBV5-6 and TRBJ2-1): DAGVTQSPTHLIKTRGQQVTLRCSPKSGHDTVSWYQQALGQGPQFIFQYYEEEERQRGNFPDRFSGHQFPNYSSELNVNALLLGDSALYLCASSLAGAAGNEQFFGPGTRLTVL.

This clone was detected only once. The chain recombines TRBV6-5 with TRBJ1-4, with D uncertain. Germline CDR1 MNHEY, CDR2 SVGAGI. V was shortened by 5 bases and J by 1 base, with 11 bases between the two germline ends. The CDR3 extends over 15 amino acids. As DNA, the CDR3 is TGTGCCAGCAGTCCTGGTGCGCGAACTAATGAAAAACTGTTTTTT. This encodes CASSPGARTNEKLFF.

Comments on this clone: At one end, the junction sequence differs from germline, possibly due to a read error. The V and J genes are TRBV30 and TRBJ2-6; 7 nucleotides match TRBD2. CDR1 is GTSNPN, CDR2 SVGIG, per germline (reference sequence). This CDR3 spans 12 amino acids. Written as DNA, the CDR3 is TGTGCCCGGGGGAGCGGGGCCAACGGCCTGACTTTC. It is translated as CARGSGANGLTF.

The rearrangement joins TRBV6-5 to TRBJ1-5; D remains unclear. The germline V gene encodes CDR1 MNHEY and CDR2 SVGAGI. Trimming took off 4 bases at V and 8 bases at J, with 12 bases between the two ends. The CDR3 consists of 13 residues. CDR3 sequence (DNA): TGTGCCAGCAGTTCGGTGGACGGGGAGCCCCAGCATTTT. Translating gives CASSSVDGEPQHF.

The V gene is TRBV27, the J gene TRBJ2-1; 9 nucleotides line up with TRBD2. This CDR3 spans 15 amino acids. From germline, CDR1 is MNHEY and CDR2 SMNVEV (reference sequence). The trim removed 4 bases at V and 7 bases at J, leaving 8 bases unmatched. CDR3 nucleotide sequence: TGTGCCAGCAGTTCATATAGCGGGAGAGGTAATGAGCAGTTCTTC. Its protein is CASSSYSGRGNEQFF.

This clone was detected a few times. The chain links TRBV5-3 to TRBJ1-5, with TRBD1 as a possible D gene (6 bases). TRBV5-3 is known as an ORF, though its function is uncertain. Trimming shortened V by 4 bases and J by 2 bases, and 22 bases separated the two germline ends. There are 18 residues in the CDR3. CDR3 in amino acids: CARSLEREIRGGNQPQHF. The CDR3 DNA sequence: TGTGCCAGAAGCCTAGAGAGAGAGATCAGGGGAGGCAATCAGCCCCAGCATTTT.

This chain joins TRBV19 and TRBJ2-7, with 11 bases aligning to TRBD2. V lost 6 bases and J lost 6; bases outside the gene matches: 13. CDR3 length equals 16 residues. From germline, CDR1 is LNHDA and CDR2 SQIVND (reference sequence). For the CDR3, the DNA is TGTGCCAGTAGCCTGGGTCCTGGGACTAGCGGACGCGAGCAGTACTTC. This sequence encodes CASSLGPGTSGREQYF.

This clone was observed a single time. The V call is TRBV19, the J call TRBJ2-2; 11 bases agree with TRBD1. The length of the CDR3 is 18 residues. Unmatched junction bases numbered 15, after V lost 7 bases and J lost 5 bases. Germline CDR1 reads LNHDA; CDR2 reads SQIVND (reference sequence). CDR3 sequence reads: CASIEIPGTGGSTGELFF. CDR3 nucleotides: TGTGCCAGTATCGAGATACCCGGGACAGGGGGATCGACCGGGGAGCTGTTTTTT.

The genes are TRBV30 and TRBJ2-1; perhaps TRBD1 as D (6 bases). V shed 4 bases and J shed 3 bases, with 16 bases lying between them. This CDR3 is 15 amino acids long. Germline assignment: CDR1 GTSNPN and CDR2 SVGIG (reference sequence). CDR3 bases: TGTGCCTGGATTGAACACGGGACACGCTACAATGAGCAGTTCTTC. This translates into CAWIEHGTRYNEQFF.

The genes are TRBV6-5 and TRBJ1-4; 7 nucleotides agree with TRBD1. This CDR3 is built from 14 residues. Germline V gene sequence: CDR1 MNHEY, CDR2 SVGAGI. Germline trimming cut 4 bases from V and 8 bases from J; bases unmatched to any gene: 7. As DNA, the CDR3 is TGTGCCAGCAGTTTAGGGACAGTCGCGGAAAAACTGTTTTTT. Amino acids: CASSLGTVAEKLFF.

The V gene is TRBV6-5, the J gene TRBJ1-1; D is ambiguous. Trimming left V 0 bases short and J 6 bases short, with 17 bases between. Germline V gives CDR1 MNHEY, CDR2 SVGAGI. The CDR3 covers 16 residues. The CDR3 region is CASSYSGGRYISEAFF. DNA for the CDR3: TGTGCCAGCAGTTACTCGGGAGGGCGGTACATTTCTGAAGCTTTCTTT.

V usage is TRBV6-5 and J usage is TRBJ2-1, with D perhaps TRBD2 (6 bases). V gave up 7 bases and J gave up 6 bases, with 19 bases separating them. The CDR3 is 15 residues long. CDR1 and CDR2 from the germline V gene are MNHEY and SVGAGI. CDR3 bases: TGTGCCAGCACCACGGGGCGGGAAAGTAGCAATGAGCAGTTCTTC. It specifies CASTTGRESSNEQFF.

This chain connects TRBV7-9 to TRBJ2-7; 10 nucleotides agree with TRBD1. Germline CDR1 reads SEHNR; CDR2 reads FQNEAQ (reference sequence). V was pared by 5 bases and J by 6 bases, with 10 bases of the junction left unmatched. This CDR3 has 15 amino acids. CDR3 loop: CASSRGTGVPGEQYF. As DNA, the CDR3 is TGTGCCAGCAGCCGTGGGACAGGGGTTCCTGGCGAGCAGTACTTC.

The chain links TRBV6-6 to TRBJ2-2; TRBD2 agrees at 8 bases. The CDR3 spans 15 residues. Germline lookup yields CDR1 MNHNY and CDR2 SVGAGI (reference sequence). V dropped 5 bases and J dropped 4; count of bases not matched to a gene: 6. The CDR3 DNA sequence: TGTGCCAGCAGTCAAGCGGGAGCGATCACCGGGGAGCTGTTTTTT. Translating gives CASSQAGAITGELFF.

This sequence joins TRBV10-3 and TRBJ1-6; TRBD1 matches at 8 bases. Trimming removed 6 bases from V and 10 bases from J; junction bases left unmatched: 5. Germline V gene sequence: CDR1 ENHRY, CDR2 SYGVKD. The CDR3 loop spans 13 amino acids. The CDR3 DNA follows: TGTGCCATCAGCCCGACAGGGGAGTCACCCCTCCACTTT. The encoded protein is CAISPTGESPLHF.

The chain is built from TRBV5-1 and TRBJ2-1, with D possibly matching TRBD2 (5 bases). V lost 4 bases and J lost 3, with 17 bases in between. The germline gives CDR1 SGHRS, CDR2 YFSETQ. This CDR3 region has 16 residues. The CDR3 sequence is CASSPVDSRLYNEQFF. DNA for the CDR3: TGCGCCAGCAGCCCGGTGGACTCACGCCTCTACAATGAGCAGTTCTTC.

J is TRBJ2-2 and V is TRBV6-1; possibly TRBD1 for D (6 bases). Per the germline V gene, CDR1 is MNHNS and CDR2 is SASEGT. Trimming removed 3 bases at V and 4 bases at J, with 15 bases between. This CDR3 comprises 16 residues. The CDR3 region has the DNA TGTGCCAGCAGTGATTCAGAGGACAGCCCCACCGGGGAGCTGTTTTTT. Its translation is CASSDSEDSPTGELFF.

The rearrangement joins TRBV12-5 to TRBJ2-5; 10 bases map to TRBD2. The CDR3 length is 15 residues. Trimming took 6 bases from V and 5 from J; bases not matched to a gene: 9. CDR1 and CDR2 (germline): LGHNT, FRNRAP. The CDR3 DNA reads TGTGCTAGTGGCTCCTCTAGCGGGGGCGGTGAGACCCAGTACTTC. This encodes CASGSSSGGGETQYF.

This clone was observed a few times. The gene calls are TRBV6-5 and TRBJ1-2, with 7 bases fitting TRBD1. Germline CDR1 is MNHEY and CDR2 is SVGAGI. The CDR3 is 15 residues long. The ends lost 6 bases at V and 6 bases at J; junction bases unmatched: 13. In nucleotides, the CDR3 is TGTGCCAGCAGCGAGACAGGGAAGGTCTGGGATGGCTACACCTTC. Translating gives CASSETGKVWDGYTF.

The chain combines TRBV27 with TRBJ1-5; D is uncertain. V lost 4 bases and J lost 4, with 8 bases in between. Germline values: CDR1 MNHEY, CDR2 SMNVEV (reference sequence). The CDR3 is made up of 13 amino acids. The CDR3 coding sequence is TGTGCCAGCAGTTCGGGAGCAAATCAGCCCCAGCATTTT. It yields the protein CASSSGANQPQHF.

J is TRBJ1-4 and V is TRBV6-1; weak D call: TRBD1 (5 bases). Trimming pared 6 bases from V and 2 bases from J, leaving 13 bases between. Germline assignment: CDR1 MNHNS and CDR2 SASEGT. The CDR3 is 15 amino acids. The CDR3: CASRFQGVTNEKLFF. The CDR3 bases are TGTGCCAGCAGATTTCAGGGTGTCACTAATGAAAAACTGTTTTTT.

V is TRBV6-1 and J is TRBJ1-5; 9 positions agree with TRBD1. CDR1 is MNHNS and CDR2 is SASEGT in the germline V gene. The CDR3 extends over 15 amino acids. With 3 bases clipped from V and 7 bases from J, the junction kept 7 bases outside the gene matches. The CDR3 coding sequence is TGTGCCAGCAGTGAGGGACAGGGCAGGATCCAGCCCCAGCATTTT. It translates to CASSEGQGRIQPQHF.

The rearrangement joins TRBV7-2 to TRBJ2-7; TRBD2 matches 8 bases. The ends lost 1 base at V and 3 bases at J; junction bases unmatched: 2. This CDR3 comprises 14 residues. Per germline, CDR1 SGHTA and CDR2 FQGNSA. The CDR3 DNA sequence: TGTGCCAGCAGCTTAGGGACTAGCAGCTACGAGCAGTACTTC. It encodes CASSLGTSSYEQYF. Based on the CDR3 plus reference TRBV7-2 and TRBJ2-7, the full variable domain is GAGVSQSPSNKVTEKGKDVELRCDPISGHTALYWYRQSLGQGLEFLIYFQGNSAPDKSGLPSDRFSAERTGGSVSTLTIQRTQQEDSAVYLCASSLGTSSYEQYFGPGTRLTVT.

This chain uses TRBV11-2 with TRBJ1-2, with D possibly being TRBD1 (5 bases). Trimming shortened V by 4 bases and J by 4 bases, and 13 bases separated the two germline ends. Germline lookup yields CDR1 SGHAT and CDR2 FQNNGV. The CDR3 extends over 14 amino acids. The CDR3 DNA is TGTGCCAGCAGCTCTCATCAGGGCTCCTATGGCTACACCTTC. Translated, it gives CASSSHQGSYGYTF.